This TCR beta chain appears in the sequencing data of a study of T cell responses to AZD1222 COVID-19 vaccine. Overall study results and limits: Reportedly, nearly half of unique spike TCRs recognized epitopes outside B.1.351/B.1.1.7 mutations. Donor demographics were predominantly white British with a female majority; clonal diversity may be underestimated.

Note on this clone: Its target is not known.

Data came from immunoSEQ multiplex PCR; TCRdb stores just in-frame clones and leaves some out. The sample has 100,000 to 130,000 clones, under 95% seen once. Second-dose recipients at about 4 or about 12 weeks were treated as one pooled group. This clonotype was sampled from an adult who received the AZD1222 COVID-19 vaccine. Material: peripheral blood, obtained 28 days after the second AZD1222 dose.

The CDR3 nucleotides are TGTGCCAGCAGCCCGTACAGGGGGTATCAGCCCCAGCATTTT. Residues: CASSPYRGYQPQHF. The chain recombines TRBV13 with TRBJ1-5; TRBD1 matches at 8 bases. V shed 5 bases, J shed 5 bases, and the junction held 5 bases outside the gene matches. The CDR3 totals 14 residues. Germline V gene sequence: CDR1 PRHDT, CDR2 FYEKMQ (reference sequence).